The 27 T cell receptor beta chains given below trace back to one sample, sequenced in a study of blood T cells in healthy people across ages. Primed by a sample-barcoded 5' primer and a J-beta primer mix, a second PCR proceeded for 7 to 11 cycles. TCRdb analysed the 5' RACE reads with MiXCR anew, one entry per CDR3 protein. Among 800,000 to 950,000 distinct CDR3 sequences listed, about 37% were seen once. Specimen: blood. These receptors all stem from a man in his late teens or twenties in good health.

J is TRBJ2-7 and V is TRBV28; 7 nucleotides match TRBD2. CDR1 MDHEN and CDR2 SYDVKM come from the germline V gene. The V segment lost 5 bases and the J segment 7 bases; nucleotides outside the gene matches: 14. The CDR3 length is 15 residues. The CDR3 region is CASSGPGGTYNEQYF. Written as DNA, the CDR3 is TGTGCCAGCAGTGGACCGGGGGGTACCTACAATGAGCAGTACTTC.

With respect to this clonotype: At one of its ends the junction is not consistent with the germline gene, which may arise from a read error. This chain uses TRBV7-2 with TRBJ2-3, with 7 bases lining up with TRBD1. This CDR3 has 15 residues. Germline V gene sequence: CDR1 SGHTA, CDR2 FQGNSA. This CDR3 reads CASSFAGTVTETQYF. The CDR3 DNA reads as TGTGCCAGCAGCTTCGCCGGGACAGTCACAGAGACGCAGTATTTT.

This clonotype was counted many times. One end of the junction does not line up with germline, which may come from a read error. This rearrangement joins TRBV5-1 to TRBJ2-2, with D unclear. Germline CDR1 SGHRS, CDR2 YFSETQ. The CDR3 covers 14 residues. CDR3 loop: CASSLGQNTGELFF. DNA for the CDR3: TGTGCCAGCAGCTTAGGGCAGAACACCGGGGAGCTGTTTTTT.

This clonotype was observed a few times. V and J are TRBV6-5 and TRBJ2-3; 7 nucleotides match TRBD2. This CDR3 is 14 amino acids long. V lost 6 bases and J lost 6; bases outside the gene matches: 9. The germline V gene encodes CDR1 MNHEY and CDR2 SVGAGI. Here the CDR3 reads CASSSSGLRDTQYF. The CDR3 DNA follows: TGTGCCAGCAGCTCTAGCGGCCTCCGGGATACGCAGTATTTT.

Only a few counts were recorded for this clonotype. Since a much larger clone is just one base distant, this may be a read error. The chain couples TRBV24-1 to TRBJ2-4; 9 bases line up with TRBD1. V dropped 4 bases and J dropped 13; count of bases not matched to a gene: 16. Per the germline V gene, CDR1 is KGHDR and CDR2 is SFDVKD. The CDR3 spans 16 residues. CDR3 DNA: TGTGCCACCAGTGACGGGGGGACAGGGAGATACAATGAGCAGTACTTC. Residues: CATSDGGTGRYNEQYF.

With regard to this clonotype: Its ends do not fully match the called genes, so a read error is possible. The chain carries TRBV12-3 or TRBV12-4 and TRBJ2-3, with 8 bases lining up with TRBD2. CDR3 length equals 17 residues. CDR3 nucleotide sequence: TGTGCCAGCAGTTTAGGCCCGGGACTAGGCAGAGCAGATACGGAGTATTTT. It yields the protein CASSLGPGLGRADTEYF.

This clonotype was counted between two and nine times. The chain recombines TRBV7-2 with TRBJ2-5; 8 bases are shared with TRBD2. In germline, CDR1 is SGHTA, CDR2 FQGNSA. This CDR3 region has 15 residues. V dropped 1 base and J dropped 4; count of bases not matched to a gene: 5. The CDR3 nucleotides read TGTGCCAGCAGCTTAGTCCGGGGGGGAGGAGAGACCCAGTACTTC. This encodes CASSLVRGGGETQYF.

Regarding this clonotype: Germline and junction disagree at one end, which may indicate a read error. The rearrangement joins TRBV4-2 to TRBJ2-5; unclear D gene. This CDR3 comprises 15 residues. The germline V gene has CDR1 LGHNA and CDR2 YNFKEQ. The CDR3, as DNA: TGTGCCTGCAGCCAAGACTCATCTAGACAAGAGACCCAGTACTTC. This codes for CACSQDSSRQETQYF.

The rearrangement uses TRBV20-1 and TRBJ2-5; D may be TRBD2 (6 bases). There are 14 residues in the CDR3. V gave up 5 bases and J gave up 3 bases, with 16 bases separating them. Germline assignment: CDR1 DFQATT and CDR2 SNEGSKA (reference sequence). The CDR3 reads CSARIGTAKETQYF. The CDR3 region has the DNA TGCAGTGCTCGGATTGGGACTGCAAAAGAGACCCAGTACTTC.

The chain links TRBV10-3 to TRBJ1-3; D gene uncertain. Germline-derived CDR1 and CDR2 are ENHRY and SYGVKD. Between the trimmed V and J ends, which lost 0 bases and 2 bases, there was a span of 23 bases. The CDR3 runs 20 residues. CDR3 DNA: TGTGCCATCAGTGAGTCGATTTTGTCGGCTCGCGGGAGTACTGGAAACACCATATATTTT. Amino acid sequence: CAISESILSARGSTGNTIYF.

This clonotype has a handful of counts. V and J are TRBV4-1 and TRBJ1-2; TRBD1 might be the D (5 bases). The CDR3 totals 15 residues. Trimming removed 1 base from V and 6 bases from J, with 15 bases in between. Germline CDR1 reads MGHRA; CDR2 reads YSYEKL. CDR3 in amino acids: CASSQVKGFSDGYTF. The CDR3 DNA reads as TGCGCCAGCAGCCAAGTAAAGGGGTTTAGTGATGGCTACACCTTC.

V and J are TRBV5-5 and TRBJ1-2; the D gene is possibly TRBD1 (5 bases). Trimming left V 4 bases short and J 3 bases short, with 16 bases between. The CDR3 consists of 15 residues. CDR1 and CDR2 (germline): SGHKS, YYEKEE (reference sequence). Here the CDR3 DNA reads TGTGCCAGCAGCATCGACAGTGCCCTCCACTATGGCTACACCTTC. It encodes CASSIDSALHYGYTF.

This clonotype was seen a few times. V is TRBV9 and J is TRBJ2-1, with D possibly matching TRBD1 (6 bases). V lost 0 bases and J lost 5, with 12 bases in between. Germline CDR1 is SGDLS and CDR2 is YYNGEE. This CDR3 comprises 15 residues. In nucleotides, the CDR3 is TGTGCCAGCAGCGTAGTCGGGACACCTCACAATGAGCAGTTCTTC. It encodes CASSVVGTPHNEQFF.

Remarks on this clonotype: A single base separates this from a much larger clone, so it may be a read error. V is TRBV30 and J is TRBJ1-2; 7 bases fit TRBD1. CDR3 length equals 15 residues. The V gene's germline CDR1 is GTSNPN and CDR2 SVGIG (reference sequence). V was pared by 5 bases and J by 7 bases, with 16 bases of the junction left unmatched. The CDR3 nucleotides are TGTGCCTGGGCGGCCAGAGACAGGGACAGCTGTGGCTACACCTTC. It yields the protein CAWAARDRDSCGYTF.

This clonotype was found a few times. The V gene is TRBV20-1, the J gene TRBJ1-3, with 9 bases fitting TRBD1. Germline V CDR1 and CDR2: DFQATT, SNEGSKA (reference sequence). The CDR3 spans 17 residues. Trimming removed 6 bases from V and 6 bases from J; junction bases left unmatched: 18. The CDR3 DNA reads TGCAGTGCCAGTAATCCCGAGGATATACAGGGGGCAAACACCATATATTTT. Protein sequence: CSASNPEDIQGANTIYF.

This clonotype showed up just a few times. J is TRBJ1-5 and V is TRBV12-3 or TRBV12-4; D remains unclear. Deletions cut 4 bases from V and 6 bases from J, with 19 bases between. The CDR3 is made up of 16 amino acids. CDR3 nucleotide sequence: TGTGCCAGCAGTTCCCGACCTCCGGGATTGGGTCAGCCCCAGCATTTT. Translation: CASSSRPPGLGQPQHF.

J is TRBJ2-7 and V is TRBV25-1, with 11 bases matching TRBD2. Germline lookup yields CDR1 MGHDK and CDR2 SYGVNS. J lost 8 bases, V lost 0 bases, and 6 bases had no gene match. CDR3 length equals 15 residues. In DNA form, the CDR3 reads TGTGCCAGCAGTGAATATGGGACTAGCGGCCACAAGCAGTACTTC. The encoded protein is CASSEYGTSGHKQYF.

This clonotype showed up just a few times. The CDR3 reads CASSQDQDFQETQYF. In DNA, the CDR3 is TGTGCCAGCAGCCAAGATCAGGACTTCCAAGAGACCCAGTACTTC. The chain uses TRBV4-2 and TRBJ2-5; weak D call: TRBD2 (5 bases). The CDR3 sequence is 15 residues long. Germline loops: CDR1 LGHNA, CDR2 YNFKEQ. The germline V and J ends were trimmed by 0 bases and 1 base, with 9 bases remaining between them.

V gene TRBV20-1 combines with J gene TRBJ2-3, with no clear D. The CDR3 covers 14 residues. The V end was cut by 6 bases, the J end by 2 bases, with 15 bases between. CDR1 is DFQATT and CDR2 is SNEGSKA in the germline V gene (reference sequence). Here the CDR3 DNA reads TGCAGTGCGAAAAGGGCTGGAAACACAGATACGCAGTATTTT. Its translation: CSAKRAGNTDTQYF.

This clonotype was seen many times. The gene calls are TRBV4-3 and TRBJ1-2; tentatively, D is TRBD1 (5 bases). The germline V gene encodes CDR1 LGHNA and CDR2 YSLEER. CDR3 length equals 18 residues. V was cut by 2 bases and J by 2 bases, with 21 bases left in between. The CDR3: CASSQLSGPITGNYGYTF. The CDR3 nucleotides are TGCGCCAGCAGCCAACTCTCGGGACCCATCACGGGGAACTATGGCTACACCTTC.

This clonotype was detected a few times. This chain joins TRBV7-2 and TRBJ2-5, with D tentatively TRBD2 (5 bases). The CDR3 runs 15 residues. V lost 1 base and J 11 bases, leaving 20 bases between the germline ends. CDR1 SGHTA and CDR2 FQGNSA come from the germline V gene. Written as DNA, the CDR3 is TGTGCCAGCAGCTTAGGGTACGGGGAAGTGGAGGAGCAGTACTTC. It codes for CASSLGYGEVEEQYF.

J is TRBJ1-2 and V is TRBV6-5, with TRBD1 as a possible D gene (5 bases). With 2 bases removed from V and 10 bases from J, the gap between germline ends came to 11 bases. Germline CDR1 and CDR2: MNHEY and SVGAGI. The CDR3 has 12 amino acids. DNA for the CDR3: TGTGCCAGCAGTTACGTACGGGGGTACTACACCTTC. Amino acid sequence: CASSYVRGYYTF.

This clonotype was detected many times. CDR3 sequence: CASSVGGGEDNEQFF. The CDR3, as DNA: TGTGCCAGCAGCGTAGGTGGCGGGGAAGACAATGAGCAGTTCTTC. J is TRBJ2-1 and V is TRBV9, with D tentatively TRBD2 (6 bases). Germline lookup yields CDR1 SGDLS and CDR2 YYNGEE. The germline V and J ends were trimmed by 0 bases and 5 bases, with 12 bases remaining between them. This CDR3 is 15 amino acids long. Full variable domain (rest looked up from reference TRBV9 and TRBJ2-1): DSGVTQTPKHLITATGQRVTLRCSPRSGDLSVYWYQQSLDQGLQFLIQYYNGEERAKGNILERFSAQQFPDLHSELNLSSLELGDSALYFCASSVGGGEDNEQFFGPGTRLTVL.

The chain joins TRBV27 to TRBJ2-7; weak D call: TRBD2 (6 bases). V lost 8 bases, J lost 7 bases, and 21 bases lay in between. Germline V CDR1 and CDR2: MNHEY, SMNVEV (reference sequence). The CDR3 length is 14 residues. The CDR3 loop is CASCLARSYNEQYF. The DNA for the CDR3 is TGTGCCAGCTGCCTAGCGCGCTCCTACAATGAGCAGTACTTC.

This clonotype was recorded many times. CDR3 residues: CASRLTGWSNQPQHF. CDR3 nucleotide sequence: TGTGCCAGCAGATTGACAGGGTGGAGCAATCAGCCCCAGCATTTT. The chain has TRBV12-3 or TRBV12-4 and TRBJ1-5; 7 bases are a match to TRBD1. The V and J ends lost 6 bases and 1 base, in that order; junction bases with no gene match: 6. This CDR3 spans 15 amino acids.

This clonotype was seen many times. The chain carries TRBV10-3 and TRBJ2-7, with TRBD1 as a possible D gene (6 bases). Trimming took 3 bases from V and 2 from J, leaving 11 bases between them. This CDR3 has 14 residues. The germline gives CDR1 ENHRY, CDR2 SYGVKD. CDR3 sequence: CAISEAGETYEQYF. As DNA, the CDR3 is TGTGCCATCAGTGAAGCAGGGGAGACCTACGAGCAGTACTTC.

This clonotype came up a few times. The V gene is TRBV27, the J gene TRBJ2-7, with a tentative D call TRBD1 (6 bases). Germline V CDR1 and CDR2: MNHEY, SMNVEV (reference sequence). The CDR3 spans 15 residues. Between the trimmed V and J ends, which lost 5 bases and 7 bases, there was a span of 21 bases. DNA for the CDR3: TGTGCCAGCAGTCCCTTGGACAGATCGAACAATGAGCAGTACTTC. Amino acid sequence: CASSPLDRSNNEQYF.